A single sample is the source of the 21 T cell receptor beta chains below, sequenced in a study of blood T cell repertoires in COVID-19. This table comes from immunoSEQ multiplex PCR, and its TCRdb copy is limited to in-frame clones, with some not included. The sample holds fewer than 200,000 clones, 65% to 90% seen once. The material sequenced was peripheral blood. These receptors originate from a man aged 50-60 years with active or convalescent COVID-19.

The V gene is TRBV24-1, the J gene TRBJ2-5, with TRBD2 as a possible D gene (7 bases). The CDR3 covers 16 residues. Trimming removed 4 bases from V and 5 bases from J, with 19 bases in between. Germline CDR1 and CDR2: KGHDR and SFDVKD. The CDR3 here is CATSDSTQGRGETQYF. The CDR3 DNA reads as TGTGCCACCAGTGACTCTACCCAGGGGCGGGGGGAGACCCAGTACTTC.

The DNA of the CDR3 is TGTGCCTGGAGTGTGAGACAGGGTAATGGCTACACCTTC. Residues: CAWSVRQGNGYTF. The chain carries TRBV30 and TRBJ1-2; 7 nucleotides match TRBD1. This CDR3 has 13 residues. Germline V CDR1 and CDR2: GTSNPN, SVGIG (reference sequence). V lost 0 bases and J lost 6; bases outside the gene matches: 4.

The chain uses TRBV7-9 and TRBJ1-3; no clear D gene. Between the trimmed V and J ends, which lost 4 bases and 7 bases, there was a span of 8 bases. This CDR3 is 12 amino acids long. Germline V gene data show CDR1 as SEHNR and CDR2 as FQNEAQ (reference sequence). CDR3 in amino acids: CASSSTRNTIYF. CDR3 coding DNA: TGTGCCAGCAGCTCCACCCGGAACACCATATATTTT.

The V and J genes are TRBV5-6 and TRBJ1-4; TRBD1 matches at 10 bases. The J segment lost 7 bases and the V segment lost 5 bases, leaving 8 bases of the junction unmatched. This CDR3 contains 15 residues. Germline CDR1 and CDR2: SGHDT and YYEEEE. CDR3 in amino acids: CASSWTGGKSEKLFF. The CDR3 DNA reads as TGTGCCAGCAGTTGGACAGGGGGTAAAAGTGAAAAACTGTTTTTT.

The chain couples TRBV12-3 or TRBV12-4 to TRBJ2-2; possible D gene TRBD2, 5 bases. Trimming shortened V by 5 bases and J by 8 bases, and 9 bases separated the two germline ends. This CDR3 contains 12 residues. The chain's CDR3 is CASSLGEGELFF. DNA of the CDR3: TGTGCCAGCAGTCTGGGAGAGGGGGAGCTGTTTTTT.

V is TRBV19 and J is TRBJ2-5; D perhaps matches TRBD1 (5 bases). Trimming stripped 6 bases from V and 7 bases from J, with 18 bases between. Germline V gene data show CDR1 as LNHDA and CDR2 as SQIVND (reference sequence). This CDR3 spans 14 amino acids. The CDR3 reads CASRPQAAGVTQYF. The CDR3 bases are TGTGCCAGTAGACCACAGGCTGCTGGGGTGACCCAGTACTTC.

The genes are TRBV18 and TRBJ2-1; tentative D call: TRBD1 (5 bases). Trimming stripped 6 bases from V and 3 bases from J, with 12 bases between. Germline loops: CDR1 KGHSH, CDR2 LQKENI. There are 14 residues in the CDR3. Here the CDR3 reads CASSSTAIYNEQFF. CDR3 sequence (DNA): TGTGCCAGCTCGTCGACAGCTATCTACAATGAGCAGTTCTTC.

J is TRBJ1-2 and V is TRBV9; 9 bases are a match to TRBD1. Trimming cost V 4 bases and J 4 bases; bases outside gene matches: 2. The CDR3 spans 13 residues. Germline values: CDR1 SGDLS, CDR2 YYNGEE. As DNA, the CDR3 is TGTGCCAGCAGCATGACAGGGGGCTATGGCTACACCTTC. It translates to CASSMTGGYGYTF. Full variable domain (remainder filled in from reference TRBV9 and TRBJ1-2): DSGVTQTPKHLITATGQRVTLRCSPRSGDLSVYWYQQSLDQGLQFLIQYYNGEERAKGNILERFSAQQFPDLHSELNLSSLELGDSALYFCASSMTGGYGYTFGSGTRLTVV.

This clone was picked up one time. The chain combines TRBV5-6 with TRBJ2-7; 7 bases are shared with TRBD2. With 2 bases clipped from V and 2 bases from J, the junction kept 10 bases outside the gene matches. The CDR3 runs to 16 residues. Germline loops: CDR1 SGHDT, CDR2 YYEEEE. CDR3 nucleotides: TGTGCCAGCAGCTTCGTGGGTGGGAGGGGCCCCTACGAGCAGTACTTC. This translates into CASSFVGGRGPYEQYF. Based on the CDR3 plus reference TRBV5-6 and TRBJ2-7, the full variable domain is DAGVTQSPTHLIKTRGQQVTLRCSPKSGHDTVSWYQQALGQGPQFIFQYYEEEERQRGNFPDRFSGHQFPNYSSELNVNALLLGDSALYLCASSFVGGRGPYEQYFGPGTRLTVT.

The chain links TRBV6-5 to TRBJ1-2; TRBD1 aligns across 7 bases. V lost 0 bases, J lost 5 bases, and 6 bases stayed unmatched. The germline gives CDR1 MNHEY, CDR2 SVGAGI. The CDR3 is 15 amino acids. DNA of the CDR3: TGTGCCAGCAGTTACTCGCCCGACAGGGATTATGGCTACACCTTC. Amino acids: CASSYSPDRDYGYTF.

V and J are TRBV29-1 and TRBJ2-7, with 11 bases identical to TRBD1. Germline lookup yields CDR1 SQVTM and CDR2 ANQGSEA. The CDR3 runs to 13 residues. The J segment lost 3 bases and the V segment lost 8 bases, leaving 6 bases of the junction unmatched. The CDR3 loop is CSCTGTGGYEQYF. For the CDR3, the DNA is TGCAGCTGCACGGGGACAGGGGGCTACGAGCAGTACTTC.

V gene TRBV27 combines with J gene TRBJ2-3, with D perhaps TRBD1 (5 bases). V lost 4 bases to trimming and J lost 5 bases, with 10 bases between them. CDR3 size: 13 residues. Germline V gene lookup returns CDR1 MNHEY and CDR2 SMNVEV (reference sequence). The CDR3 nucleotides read TGTGCCAGCAGTTCTTCAACAGGAGATACGCAGTATTTT. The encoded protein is CASSSSTGDTQYF.

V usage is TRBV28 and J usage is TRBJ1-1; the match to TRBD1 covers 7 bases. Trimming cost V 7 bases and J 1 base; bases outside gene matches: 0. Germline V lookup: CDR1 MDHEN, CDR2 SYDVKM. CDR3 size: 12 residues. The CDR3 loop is CASNRGNTEAFF. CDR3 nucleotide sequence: TGTGCCAGCAACAGGGGGAACACTGAAGCTTTCTTT.

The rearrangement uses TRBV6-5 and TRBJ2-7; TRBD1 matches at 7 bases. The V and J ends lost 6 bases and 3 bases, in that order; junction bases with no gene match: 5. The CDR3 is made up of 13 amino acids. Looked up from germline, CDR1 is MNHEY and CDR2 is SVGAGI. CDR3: CASSWGQNYEQYF. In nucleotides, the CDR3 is TGTGCCAGCAGCTGGGGACAGAACTACGAGCAGTACTTC.

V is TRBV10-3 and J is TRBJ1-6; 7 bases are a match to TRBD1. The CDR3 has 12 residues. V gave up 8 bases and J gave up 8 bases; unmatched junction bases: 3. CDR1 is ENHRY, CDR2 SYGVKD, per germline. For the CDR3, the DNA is TGTGCCATCGGGACAGTCGATTCACCCCTCCACTTT. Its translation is CAIGTVDSPLHF.

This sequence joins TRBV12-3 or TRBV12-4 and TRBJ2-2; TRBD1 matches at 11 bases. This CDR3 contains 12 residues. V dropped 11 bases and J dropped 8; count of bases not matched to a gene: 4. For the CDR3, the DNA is TGTGCCTCCGGACAGGGGGCAGGGGAGCTGTTTTTT. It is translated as CASGQGAGELFF.

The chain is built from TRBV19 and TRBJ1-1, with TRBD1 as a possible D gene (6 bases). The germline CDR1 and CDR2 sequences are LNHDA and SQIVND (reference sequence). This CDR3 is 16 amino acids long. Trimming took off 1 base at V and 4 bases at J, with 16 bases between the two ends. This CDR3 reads CASSIGQGFGSTEAFF. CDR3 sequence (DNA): TGTGCCAGTAGTATAGGGCAGGGGTTTGGCAGCACTGAAGCTTTCTTT.

CDR3 nucleotides: TGTGCCAGCAGTACTACAGGGGGCAATCAGCCCCAGCATTTT. Its protein is CASSTTGGNQPQHF. The chain joins TRBV6-2 or TRBV6-3 to TRBJ1-5, with 7 nucleotides matching TRBD1. This CDR3 spans 14 amino acids. Germline loops: CDR1 MNHEY, CDR2 SVGEGT. With V trimmed by 5 bases and J by 2 bases, 3 bases remained unmatched.

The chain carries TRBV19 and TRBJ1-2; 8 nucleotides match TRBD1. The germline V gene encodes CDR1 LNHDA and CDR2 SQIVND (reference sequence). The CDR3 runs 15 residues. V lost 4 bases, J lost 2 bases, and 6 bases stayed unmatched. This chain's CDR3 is CASSSLQGANYGYTF. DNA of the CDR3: TGTGCCAGTAGTAGCCTCCAGGGGGCGAACTATGGCTACACCTTC.

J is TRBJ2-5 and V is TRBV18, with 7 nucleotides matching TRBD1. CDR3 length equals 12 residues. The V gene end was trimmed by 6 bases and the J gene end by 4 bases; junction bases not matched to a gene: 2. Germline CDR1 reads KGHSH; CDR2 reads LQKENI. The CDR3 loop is CASSDRRETQYF. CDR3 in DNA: TGTGCCAGCTCGGACAGGAGAGAGACCCAGTACTTC.

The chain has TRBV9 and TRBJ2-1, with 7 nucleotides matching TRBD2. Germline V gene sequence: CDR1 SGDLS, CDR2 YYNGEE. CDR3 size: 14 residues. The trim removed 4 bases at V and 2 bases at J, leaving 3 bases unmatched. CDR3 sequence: CASSMGGTYNEQFF. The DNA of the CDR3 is TGTGCCAGCAGCATGGGGGGGACCTACAATGAGCAGTTCTTC.